The 13 T cell receptor beta chains below were found in one sample sequenced in a study of cytomegalovirus exposure and HLA in healthy donors. Measured with immunoSEQ multiplex PCR; TCRdb has only the in-frame clones, and not every one. The sample contains 220,000 or so clones, approximately 80% of which appear only once. The specimen was PBMCs. These receptors were taken from a woman in her twenties or thirties in good health and CMV-seropositive.

On this clone: This sample includes further DNA sequences coding for the same CDR3. The CDR3 sequence is CAISESGQNQPQHF. For the CDR3, the DNA is TGTGCCATCAGTGAGTCTGGGCAGAATCAGCCCCAGCATTTT. The chain joins TRBV10-3 to TRBJ1-5; no clear D. CDR1 is ENHRY and CDR2 is SYGVKD in the germline V gene. The CDR3 length is 14 residues. Trimming cost V 0 bases and J 4 bases, with 7 bases left between them.

The CDR3 protein is CASSLDGIQETQYF. DNA for the CDR3: TGCGCCAGCAGCTTGGATGGAATCCAAGAGACCCAGTACTTC. The V and J genes are TRBV5-1 and TRBJ2-5; D ambiguous. This CDR3 has 14 amino acids. Germline values: CDR1 SGHRS, CDR2 YFSETQ. The ends were cut back, 0 bases at V and 1 base at J, with 7 bases in the middle.

The rearrangement links TRBV6-4 to TRBJ2-2; D is tentatively TRBD1 or TRBD2 (5 bases each). CDR1 is MRHNA, CDR2 SNTAGT, per germline. The CDR3 extends over 14 amino acids. Trimming took 9 bases from V and 0 from J, leaving 11 bases between them. The CDR3 DNA reads TGTGCCAGTCGATGGGACGCGAACACCGGGGAGCTGTTTTTT. This codes for CASRWDANTGELFF.

This chain joins TRBV5-1 and TRBJ2-7; 7 bases line up with TRBD1. The CDR3 has 15 residues. Germline V CDR1 and CDR2: SGHRS, YFSETQ. The V segment lost 2 bases and the J segment 5 bases; nucleotides outside the gene matches: 10. The CDR3 region is CASSFRTGALNEQYF. CDR3 bases: TGCGCCAGCAGCTTTCGGACAGGAGCCCTGAACGAGCAGTACTTC.

This chain's CDR3 is CASSRDRGYGYTF. CDR3 nucleotides: TGTGCCAGCAGCCGGGACAGGGGCTATGGCTACACCTTC. V is TRBV9 and J is TRBJ1-2, with 10 nucleotides matching TRBD1. With V trimmed by 4 bases and J by 4 bases, 1 base remained unmatched. Germline CDR1 reads SGDLS; CDR2 reads YYNGEE. The CDR3 contains 13 residues.

The V and J genes are TRBV30 and TRBJ2-2; 7 bases match TRBD1. Losses at the gene ends were 3 bases for V and 7 bases for J; bases not matched to a gene: 8. The germline CDR1 and CDR2 sequences are GTSNPN and SVGIG (reference sequence). This CDR3 is built from 14 residues. CDR3 amino acids: CAWRTTGQGGELFF. The CDR3 DNA follows: TGTGCCTGGAGGACGACAGGGCAAGGCGGGGAGCTGTTTTTT.

The rearrangement uses TRBV27 and TRBJ2-3; D perhaps matches TRBD1 (6 bases). Germline CDR1 and CDR2: MNHEY and SMNVEV (reference sequence). V lost 3 bases, J lost 5 bases, and 15 bases lay in between. This CDR3 has 15 residues. CDR3: CASSFVSRGIDTQYF. The CDR3 region has the DNA TGTGCCAGCAGTTTTGTGTCCAGGGGAATAGATACGCAGTATTTT.

Only a few counts were recorded for this clone. CDR3 coding DNA: TGTGCCAGCAGCTTAGGATTCTGGGACAGCAGCTATGGCTACACCTTC. Translating gives CASSLGFWDSSYGYTF. V usage is TRBV7-9 and J usage is TRBJ1-2, with 7 positions matching TRBD1. There are 16 residues in the CDR3. Unmatched junction bases numbered 9, after V lost 1 base and J lost 4 bases. Germline CDR1 and CDR2: SEHNR and FQNEAQ (reference sequence).

This chain links TRBV2 with TRBJ1-1; no definite D call. Germline V lookup: CDR1 SNHLY, CDR2 FYNNEI. This CDR3 contains 14 residues. The ends were cut back, 5 bases at V and 1 base at J, with 11 bases in the middle. The CDR3 bases are TGTGCCAGCAGTCCGAACGACGCGAACACTGAAGCTTTCTTT. It yields the protein CASSPNDANTEAFF.

The chain is built from TRBV5-1 and TRBJ1-2; possible D gene TRBD1, 6 bases. The germline V and J ends were trimmed by 6 bases and 5 bases, with 17 bases remaining between them. CDR1 is SGHRS, CDR2 YFSETQ, per germline. This CDR3 spans 14 amino acids. CDR3 sequence (DNA): TGCGCCAGCACTCCGGAAGGCAGGGGATATGGCTACACCTTC. Translating it yields CASTPEGRGYGYTF.

The chain links TRBV9 to TRBJ2-1; TRBD1 matches at 7 bases. The length of the CDR3 is 14 residues. Per the germline V gene, CDR1 is SGDLS and CDR2 is YYNGEE. V was clipped by 4 bases and J by 6 bases; unmatched bases: 7. Here the CDR3 reads CASSPAAGGNEQFF. The CDR3 bases are TGTGCCAGCAGCCCCGCGGCAGGGGGCAATGAGCAGTTCTTC.

This clone was seen a single time. The V gene is TRBV29-1, the J gene TRBJ2-3; 11 bases align to TRBD2. Germline values: CDR1 SQVTM, CDR2 ANQGSEA. Trimming cost V 6 bases and J 2 bases; bases outside gene matches: 7. The CDR3 consists of 15 residues. The CDR3 nucleotides are TGCAGCGTCCCGGGACTAGCGGTTATCACAGATACGCAGTATTTT. The encoded protein is CSVPGLAVITDTQYF.

This chain uses TRBV30 with TRBJ1-2; D is unresolved. This CDR3 region has 14 residues. Germline V CDR1 and CDR2: GTSNPN, SVGIG (reference sequence). Trimming stripped 3 bases from V and 7 bases from J, with 18 bases between. The CDR3 region has the DNA TGTGCCTGGAGACACCTCGCGCCGACGGTTGGCTACACCTTC. Translation: CAWRHLAPTVGYTF.